These T cell receptor beta chains were read from a single sample in a study of response to subunit inactivated influenza vaccine. TCRdb re-derived calls from the RT-PCR reads in MiXCR, one entry per CDR3 protein. This table has 710,000 or so distinct CDR3 sequences, more than 15% appearing once. Specimen: PBMCs from blood, collected roughly 12 days after vaccination. The receptors were sampled from a man over 45 who received an inactivated influenza vaccine. CDR3s include the opening cysteine and the closing phenylalanine or tryptophan. Where a row states a size, it is once, few, many or the class of an expanded clone; other rows omit it.

CDR3aa: CSVAENRETQYF
abundance: NA
j_gene: TRBJ2-5
v_gene: TRBV29-1

CDR3aa: CASSYSGRGSTDTQYF
abundance: few
j_gene: TRBJ2-3
v_gene: TRBV12-3/TRBV12-4

CDR3aa: CASSVGTHTGYEQYF
abundance: few
j_gene: TRBJ2-7
v_gene: TRBV9

CDR3aa: CASGWARGGYNEQFF
abundance: NA
j_gene: TRBJ2-1
v_gene: TRBV12-5

CDR3aa: CSAGGGTGVRETQYF
abundance: few
j_gene: TRBJ2-5
v_gene: TRBV29-1

CDR3aa: CSVQVGSLQETQYF
abundance: few
j_gene: TRBJ2-5
v_gene: TRBV29-1

CDR3aa: CAIRPPGQGVEQYF
abundance: many
j_gene: TRBJ2-7
v_gene: TRBV10-3

CDR3aa: CATSSARGGANNEQFF
abundance: NA
j_gene: TRBJ2-1
v_gene: TRBV15

CDR3aa: CAISRQGDYEQYF
abundance: NA
j_gene: TRBJ2-7
v_gene: TRBV10-3

CDR3aa: CASSLGLASTYEQYF
abundance: NA
j_gene: TRBJ2-7
v_gene: TRBV5-8

CDR3aa: CASSEAGQGAGELFF
abundance: NA
j_gene: TRBJ2-2
v_gene: TRBV6-1

CDR3aa: CASSSWDRTYNEQFF
abundance: many
j_gene: TRBJ2-1
v_gene: TRBV5-5

CDR3aa: CASSLDPAPDQPQHF
abundance: NA
j_gene: TRBJ1-5
v_gene: TRBV5-5

CDR3aa: CSAEGRAKNIQYF
abundance: NA
j_gene: TRBJ2-4
v_gene: TRBV20-1

CDR3aa: CSARDPREGPDTQYF
abundance: few
j_gene: TRBJ2-3
v_gene: TRBV20-1

CDR3aa: CSARDRAGITDTQYF
abundance: NA
j_gene: TRBJ2-3
v_gene: TRBV20-1

CDR3aa: CSVDSRNTEAFF
abundance: few
j_gene: TRBJ1-1
v_gene: TRBV29-1

CDR3aa: CASSSPGLVLNTQYF
abundance: few
j_gene: TRBJ2-3
v_gene: TRBV7-2

CDR3aa: CSAIRGVDEQYF
abundance: NA
j_gene: TRBJ2-7
v_gene: TRBV20-1

CDR3aa: CASTLTSGRDEQFF
abundance: NA
j_gene: TRBJ2-1
v_gene: TRBV19

CDR3aa: CASSPWYSGGHEQYF
abundance: few
j_gene: TRBJ2-7
v_gene: TRBV12-3/TRBV12-4

CDR3aa: CASSLEAGVSYEQYF
abundance: NA
j_gene: TRBJ2-7
v_gene: TRBV7-2

CDR3aa: CASSPLGAGGGEQYF
abundance: NA
j_gene: TRBJ2-7
v_gene: TRBV6-1

CDR3aa: CASSLPLRLRTYNEQFF
abundance: many
j_gene: TRBJ2-1
v_gene: TRBV7-8

CDR3aa: CASSLQGFGELFF
abundance: few
j_gene: TRBJ2-2
v_gene: TRBV12-3/TRBV12-4

CDR3aa: CSAKFGGSDTQYF
abundance: NA
j_gene: TRBJ2-3
v_gene: TRBV20-1

CDR3aa: CASSQGSTYEQYF
abundance: few
j_gene: TRBJ2-7
v_gene: TRBV6-2/TRBV6-3

CDR3aa: CASSAHGDRGSGANVLTF
abundance: NA
j_gene: TRBJ2-6
v_gene: TRBV11-2

CDR3aa: CASSSQIGTGGPPNTGELFF
abundance: few
j_gene: TRBJ2-2
v_gene: TRBV12-3/TRBV12-4

CDR3aa: CASSLSVGPYEQYF
abundance: NA
j_gene: TRBJ2-7
v_gene: TRBV12-3/TRBV12-4

CDR3aa: CASSLSRQGYEQFF
abundance: NA
j_gene: TRBJ2-1
v_gene: TRBV11-1

CDR3aa: CASSTSGGRYTF
abundance: few
j_gene: TRBJ1-2
v_gene: TRBV6-5

CDR3aa: CASSSVRSYGYTF
abundance: few
j_gene: TRBJ1-2
v_gene: TRBV6-2/TRBV6-3

CDR3aa: CASSVRRAGGRVDTQYF
abundance: NA
j_gene: TRBJ2-3
v_gene: TRBV7-6

CDR3aa: CATSRDLPLEGETQYF
abundance: few
j_gene: TRBJ2-5
v_gene: TRBV15

CDR3aa: CASSWGGRSSNQPQHF
abundance: NA
j_gene: TRBJ1-5
v_gene: TRBV5-6

CDR3aa: CSARVAPSEETQYF
abundance: few
j_gene: TRBJ2-5
v_gene: TRBV20-1